The rows below give T cell receptor beta chains drawn from one sample of a study of blood T cells in healthy people across ages. TCRdb reprocessed the 5' RACE reads via MiXCR and lists one record per CDR3 protein. This sample has approximately 800,000 distinct CDR3 sequences, with approximately 67% found just once. Sequencing used blood. Receptors originate from a man aged 30 to 45 in good health. Each CDR3 is given with its conserved first and last residue. Each record gives: J gene, clone size, D gene, V gene, CDR3 DNA, CDR3 protein. D genes are given only for firm matches. Some rows have no size entry. The others give once, few or many, or a class for an expanded clone.

j_gene: TRBJ2-3
abundance: once
d_gene: NA
v_gene: TRBV7-3
CDR3nt: TGTGCCAGCAGCCCCGGGGGGCCTGGCACAGATACGCAGTATTTT
CDR3aa: CASSPGGPGTDTQYF

j_gene: TRBJ2-5
abundance: NA
d_gene: NA
v_gene: TRBV20-1
CDR3nt: TGCAGTGCTAGAGCAGGTCTCGCTGGGGCAGAGACCCAGCACTTC
CDR3aa: CSARAGLAGAETQHF

j_gene: TRBJ2-7
abundance: NA
d_gene: NA
v_gene: TRBV7-2
CDR3nt: TGTGCCAGCAGCTTTATTAAGGGCCACGAGCAGTACTTC
CDR3aa: CASSFIKGHEQYF

j_gene: TRBJ2-7
abundance: NA
d_gene: NA
v_gene: TRBV7-2
CDR3nt: TGTGCCAGCAGCTTAAGCAGGATGTCCAGCGAGCAGTACTTC
CDR3aa: CASSLSRMSSEQYF

j_gene: TRBJ2-1
abundance: NA
d_gene: NA
v_gene: TRBV7-2
CDR3nt: TGTGCCAGCAGCGCCGGGAGAGGCACGTTTGACAATGAGCAGTTCTTC
CDR3aa: CASSAGRGTFDNEQFF

j_gene: TRBJ1-2
abundance: once
d_gene: NA
v_gene: TRBV29-1
CDR3nt: TGCAGCGTTGAAGGACAGCAGTCCAGTGACTATGGCTACACCTTC
CDR3aa: CSVEGQQSSDYGYTF

j_gene: TRBJ1-2
abundance: few
d_gene: TRBD1
v_gene: TRBV7-9
CDR3nt: TGTGCCAGCAGCTTGACGGGACAGGGTTATGGCTACACCTTC
CDR3aa: CASSLTGQGYGYTF

j_gene: TRBJ2-1
abundance: NA
d_gene: NA
v_gene: TRBV28
CDR3nt: TGTGCCAGTAACAAACCTTGGCACAATGAGCAGTTCTTC
CDR3aa: CASNKPWHNEQFF

j_gene: TRBJ2-1
abundance: NA
d_gene: TRBD2
v_gene: TRBV28
CDR3nt: TGTGCCAGCAGTTCGCCGCCGGGACTAGCGGAGGGTTACAATGAGCAGTTCTTC
CDR3aa: CASSSPPGLAEGYNEQFF

j_gene: TRBJ2-3
abundance: NA
d_gene: TRBD1
v_gene: TRBV12-3/TRBV12-4
CDR3nt: TGTGCCAGCAGGGCCCCCGGGACAGGGGCAGATACGCAGTATTTT
CDR3aa: CASRAPGTGADTQYF

j_gene: TRBJ1-5
abundance: NA
d_gene: NA
v_gene: TRBV5-8
CDR3nt: TGTGCCAGCAGCGGCCACCCGTATAGCAATCAGCCCCAGCATTTT
CDR3aa: CASSGHPYSNQPQHF

j_gene: TRBJ2-7
abundance: NA
d_gene: TRBD2
v_gene: TRBV9
CDR3nt: TGTGCCAGCAGCAAGGGACTAGCGGGGGGGCTTTACGAGCAGTACTTC
CDR3aa: CASSKGLAGGLYEQYF

j_gene: TRBJ2-3
abundance: NA
d_gene: NA
v_gene: TRBV20-1
CDR3nt: TGCAGTGCTAGAGGATCTGGACTAGATACGCAGTATTTT
CDR3aa: CSARGSGLDTQYF

j_gene: TRBJ2-1
abundance: NA
d_gene: NA
v_gene: TRBV29-1
CDR3nt: TGCAGCGTTGAAGGTGTATCGGGGGTACACAATGAGCAGTTCTTC
CDR3aa: CSVEGVSGVHNEQFF

j_gene: TRBJ2-7
abundance: NA
d_gene: NA
v_gene: TRBV30
CDR3nt: TGTGCCTGGAGTACTCAATACGAGCAGTACTTC
CDR3aa: CAWSTQYEQYF

j_gene: TRBJ2-3
abundance: NA
d_gene: NA
v_gene: TRBV29-1
CDR3nt: TGCAGCGTTGAGAGGGAGACAGATACGCAGTATTTT
CDR3aa: CSVERETDTQYF

j_gene: TRBJ2-3
abundance: NA
d_gene: TRBD2
v_gene: TRBV7-2
CDR3nt: TGTGCCAGCAGCTCCCGGACTAGCGGGAATACGCAGTATTTT
CDR3aa: CASSSRTSGNTQYF

j_gene: TRBJ1-2
abundance: few
d_gene: TRBD1
v_gene: TRBV29-1
CDR3nt: TGCAGCGTTGAAGACGGCAGGGGGCGCGACTATGGCTACACCTTC
CDR3aa: CSVEDGRGRDYGYTF

j_gene: TRBJ2-1
abundance: few
d_gene: NA
v_gene: TRBV4-3
CDR3nt: TGCGCCAGCAGCCTACTAGTTTACTCCTACAATGAGCAGTTCTTC
CDR3aa: CASSLLVYSYNEQFF

j_gene: TRBJ2-7
abundance: NA
d_gene: NA
v_gene: TRBV5-1
CDR3nt: TGCGCCAGCAGCTTAGAAAGTGGGGGGAGGCAGTACTTC
CDR3aa: CASSLESGGRQYF